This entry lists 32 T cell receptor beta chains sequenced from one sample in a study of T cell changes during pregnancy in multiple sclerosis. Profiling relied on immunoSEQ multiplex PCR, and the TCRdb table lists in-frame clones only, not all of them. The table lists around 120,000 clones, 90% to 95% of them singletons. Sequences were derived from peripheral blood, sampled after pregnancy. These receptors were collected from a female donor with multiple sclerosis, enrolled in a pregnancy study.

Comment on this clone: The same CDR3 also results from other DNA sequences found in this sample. DNA of the CDR3: TGCGCCAGCAGCTTGGAAGGACAGGGTCGTGGCTACACCTTC. This gives the protein CASSLEGQGRGYTF. The chain has TRBV5-1 and TRBJ1-2, with TRBD1 matching over 8 bases. V shed 0 bases and J 7 bases; nucleotides not matched to a gene: 5. This CDR3 has 14 amino acids. Germline V gene sequence: CDR1 SGHRS, CDR2 YFSETQ.

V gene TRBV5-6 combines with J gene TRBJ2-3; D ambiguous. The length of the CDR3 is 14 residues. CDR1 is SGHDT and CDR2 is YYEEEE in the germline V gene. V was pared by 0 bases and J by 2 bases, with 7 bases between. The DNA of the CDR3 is TGTGCCAGCAGCTTGGGGCAGTACACAGATACGCAGTATTTT. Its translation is CASSLGQYTDTQYF.

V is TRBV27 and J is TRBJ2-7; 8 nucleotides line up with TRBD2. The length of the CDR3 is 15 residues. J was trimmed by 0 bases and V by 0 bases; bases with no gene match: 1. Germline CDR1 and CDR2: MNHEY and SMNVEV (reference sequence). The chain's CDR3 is CASSLSGTSSYEQYF. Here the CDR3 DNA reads TGTGCCAGCAGTTTATCCGGGACTAGCTCCTACGAGCAGTACTTC.

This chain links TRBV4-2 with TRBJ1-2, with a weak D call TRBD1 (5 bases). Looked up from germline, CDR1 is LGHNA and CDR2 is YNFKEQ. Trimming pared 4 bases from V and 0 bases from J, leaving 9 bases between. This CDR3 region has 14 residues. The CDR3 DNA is TGTGCCAGCAGCCGGGGGGTAACTAACTATGGCTACACCTTC. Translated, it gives CASSRGVTNYGYTF.

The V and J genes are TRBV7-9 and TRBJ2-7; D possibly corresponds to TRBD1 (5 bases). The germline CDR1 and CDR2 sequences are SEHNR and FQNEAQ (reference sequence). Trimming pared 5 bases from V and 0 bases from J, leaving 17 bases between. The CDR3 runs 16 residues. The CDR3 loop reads CASSPPFRVSSYEQYF. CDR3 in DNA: TGTGCCAGCAGCCCACCCTTCAGGGTGAGCTCCTACGAGCAGTACTTC.

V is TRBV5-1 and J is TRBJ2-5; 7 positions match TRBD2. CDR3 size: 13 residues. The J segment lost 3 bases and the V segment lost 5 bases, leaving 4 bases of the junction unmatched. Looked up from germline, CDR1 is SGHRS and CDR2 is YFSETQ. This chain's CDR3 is CASSSGTKETQYF. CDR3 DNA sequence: TGCGCCAGCAGTTCCGGGACTAAAGAGACCCAGTACTTC.

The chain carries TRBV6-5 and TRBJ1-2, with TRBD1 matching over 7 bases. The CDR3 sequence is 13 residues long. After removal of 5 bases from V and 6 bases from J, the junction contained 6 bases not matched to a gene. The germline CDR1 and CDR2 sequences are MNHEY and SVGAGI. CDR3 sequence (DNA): TGTGCCAGCAGTCTAATGACAGGGAATGGCTACACCTTC. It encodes CASSLMTGNGYTF.

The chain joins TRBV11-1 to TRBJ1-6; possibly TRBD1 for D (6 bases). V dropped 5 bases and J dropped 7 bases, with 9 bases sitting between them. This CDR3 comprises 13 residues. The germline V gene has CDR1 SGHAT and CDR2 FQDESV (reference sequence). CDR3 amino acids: CASSTGQNSPLHF. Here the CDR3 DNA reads TGTGCCAGCAGCACAGGGCAGAATTCACCCCTCCACTTT.

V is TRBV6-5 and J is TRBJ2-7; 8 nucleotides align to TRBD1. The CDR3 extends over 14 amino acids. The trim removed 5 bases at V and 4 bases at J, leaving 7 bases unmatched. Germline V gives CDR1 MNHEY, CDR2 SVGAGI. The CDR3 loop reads CASSKKTGVYEQYF. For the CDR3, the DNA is TGTGCCAGCAGTAAAAAGACAGGGGTTTACGAGCAGTACTTC.

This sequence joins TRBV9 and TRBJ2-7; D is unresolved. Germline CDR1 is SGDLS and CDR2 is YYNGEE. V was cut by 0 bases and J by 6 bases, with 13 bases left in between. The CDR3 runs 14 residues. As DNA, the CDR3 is TGTGCCAGCAGCGTAGCCCAACTAAGCTCCGAGCAGTACTTC. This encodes CASSVAQLSSEQYF. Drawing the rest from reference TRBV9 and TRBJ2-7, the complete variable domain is DSGVTQTPKHLITATGQRVTLRCSPRSGDLSVYWYQQSLDQGLQFLIQYYNGEERAKGNILERFSAQQFPDLHSELNLSSLELGDSALYFCASSVAQLSSEQYFGPGTRLTVT.

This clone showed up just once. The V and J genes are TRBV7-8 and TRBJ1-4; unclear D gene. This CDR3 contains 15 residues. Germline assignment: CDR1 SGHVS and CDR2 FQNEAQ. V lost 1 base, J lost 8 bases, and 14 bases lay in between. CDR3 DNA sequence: TGTGCCAGCAGCTTAGGTGCAGGCTTTAAGGAAAAACTGTTTTTT. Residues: CASSLGAGFKEKLFF.

The DNA for the CDR3 is TGTGCCAGCAGTGTTTACAGGGCATACCAAGAGACCCAGTACTTC. It specifies CASSVYRAYQETQYF. The rearrangement uses TRBV6-1 and TRBJ2-5; TRBD1 is a possible D gene (6 bases). The CDR3 covers 15 residues. Trimming took off 4 bases at V and 0 bases at J, with 12 bases between the two ends. Germline CDR1 MNHNS, CDR2 SASEGT.

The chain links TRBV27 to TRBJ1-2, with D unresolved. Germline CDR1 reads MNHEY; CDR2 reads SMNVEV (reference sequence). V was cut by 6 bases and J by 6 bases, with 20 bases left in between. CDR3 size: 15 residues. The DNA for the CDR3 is TGTGCCAGCAGACAATACCCCCTGGAGTTTAATGGCTACACCTTC. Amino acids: CASRQYPLEFNGYTF.

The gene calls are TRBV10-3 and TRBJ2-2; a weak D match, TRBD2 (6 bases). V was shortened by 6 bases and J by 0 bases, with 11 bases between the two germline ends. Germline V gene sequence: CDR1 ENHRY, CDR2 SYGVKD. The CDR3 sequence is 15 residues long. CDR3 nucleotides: TGTGCCATCAGCCCCGGGGGTGCGAACACCGGGGAGCTGTTTTTT. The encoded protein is CAISPGGANTGELFF.

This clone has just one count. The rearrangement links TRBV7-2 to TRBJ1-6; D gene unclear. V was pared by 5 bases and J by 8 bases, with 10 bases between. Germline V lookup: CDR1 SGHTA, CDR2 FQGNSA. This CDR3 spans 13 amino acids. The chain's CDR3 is CASSREPYSPLHF. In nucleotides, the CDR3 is TGTGCCAGCAGCCGCGAACCGTATTCACCCCTCCACTTT.

This chain's CDR3 is CASSWGAEETQYF. The CDR3 DNA follows: TGTGCCAGCAGCTGGGGAGCAGAAGAGACCCAGTACTTC. This chain links TRBV5-4 with TRBJ2-5; tentatively, D is TRBD2 (5 bases). The CDR3 is made up of 13 amino acids. The V end was cut by 3 bases, the J end by 3 bases, with 9 bases between. Germline V gives CDR1 SGHNT, CDR2 YYREEE (reference sequence).

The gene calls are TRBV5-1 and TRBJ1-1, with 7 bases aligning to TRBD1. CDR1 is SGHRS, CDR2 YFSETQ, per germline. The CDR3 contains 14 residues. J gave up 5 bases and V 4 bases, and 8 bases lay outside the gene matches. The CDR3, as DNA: TGCGCCAGCAGCAACAGGGGCCTTGAGACTGAAGCTTTCTTT. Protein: CASSNRGLETEAFF.

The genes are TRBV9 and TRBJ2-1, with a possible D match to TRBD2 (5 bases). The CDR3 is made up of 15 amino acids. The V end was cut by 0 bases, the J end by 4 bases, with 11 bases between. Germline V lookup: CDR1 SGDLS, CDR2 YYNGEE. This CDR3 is CASSVDGELYNEQFF. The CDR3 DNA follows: TGTGCCAGCAGCGTAGACGGGGAACTATACAATGAGCAGTTCTTC.

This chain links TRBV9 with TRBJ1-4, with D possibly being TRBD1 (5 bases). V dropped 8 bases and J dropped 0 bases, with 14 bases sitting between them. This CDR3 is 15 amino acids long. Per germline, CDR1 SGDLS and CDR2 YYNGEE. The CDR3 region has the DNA TGTGCCAGTGGGAGGGGCGGCACAACTAATGAAAAACTGTTTTTT. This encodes CASGRGGTTNEKLFF.

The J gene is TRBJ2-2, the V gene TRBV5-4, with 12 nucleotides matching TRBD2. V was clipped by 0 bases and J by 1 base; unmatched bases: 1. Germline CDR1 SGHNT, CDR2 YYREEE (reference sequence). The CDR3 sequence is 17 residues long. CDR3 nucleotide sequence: TGTGCCAGCAGCTTGGAGGGACTAGCGGGGAACACCGGGGAGCTGTTTTTT. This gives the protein CASSLEGLAGNTGELFF.

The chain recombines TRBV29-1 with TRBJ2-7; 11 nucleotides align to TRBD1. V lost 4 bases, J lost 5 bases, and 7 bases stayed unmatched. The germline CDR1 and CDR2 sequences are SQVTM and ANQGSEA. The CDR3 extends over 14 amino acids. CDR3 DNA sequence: TGCAGCGTTGTTTTCGGACAGGGGGCCCACGAGCAGTACTTC. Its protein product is CSVVFGQGAHEQYF.

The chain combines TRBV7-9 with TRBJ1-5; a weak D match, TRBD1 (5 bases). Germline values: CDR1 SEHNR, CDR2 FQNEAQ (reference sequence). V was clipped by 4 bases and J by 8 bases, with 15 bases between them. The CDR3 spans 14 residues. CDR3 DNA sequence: TGTGCCAGCAGCTACGATAGGGGCCTAGAGCCCCAGCATTTT. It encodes CASSYDRGLEPQHF.

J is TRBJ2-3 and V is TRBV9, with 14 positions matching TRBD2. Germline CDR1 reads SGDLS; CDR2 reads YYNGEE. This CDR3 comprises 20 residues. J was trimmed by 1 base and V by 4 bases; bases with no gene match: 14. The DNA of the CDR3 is TGTGCCAGCAGCTTTACCGGGACTAGCGGGGGCGGGGTTGGCACAGATACGCAGTATTTT. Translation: CASSFTGTSGGGVGTDTQYF.

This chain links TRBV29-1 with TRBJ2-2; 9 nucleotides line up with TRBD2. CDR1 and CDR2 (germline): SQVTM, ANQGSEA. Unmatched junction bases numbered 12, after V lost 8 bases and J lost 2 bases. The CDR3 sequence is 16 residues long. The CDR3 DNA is TGCAGCTTCCGGGGAGCGGGGGGACTTAACACCGGGGAGCTGTTTTTT. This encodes CSFRGAGGLNTGELFF.

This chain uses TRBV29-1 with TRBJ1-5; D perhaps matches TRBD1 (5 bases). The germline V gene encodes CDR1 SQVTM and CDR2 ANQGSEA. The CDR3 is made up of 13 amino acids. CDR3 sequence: CRETDNSNQPQHF. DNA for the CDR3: TGCAGAGAGACAGACAATAGCAATCAGCCCCAGCATTTT.

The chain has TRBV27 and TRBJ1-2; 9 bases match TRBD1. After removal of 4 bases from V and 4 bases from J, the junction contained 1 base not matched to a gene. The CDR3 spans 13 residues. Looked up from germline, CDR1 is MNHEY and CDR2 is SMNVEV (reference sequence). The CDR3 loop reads CASSSDRGYGYTF. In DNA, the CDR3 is TGTGCCAGCAGTTCGGACAGGGGCTATGGCTACACCTTC.

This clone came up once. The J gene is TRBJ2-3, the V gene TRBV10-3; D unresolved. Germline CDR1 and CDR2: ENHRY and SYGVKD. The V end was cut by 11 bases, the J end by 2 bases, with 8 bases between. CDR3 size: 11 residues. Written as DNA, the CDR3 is TGTGCCGTCTCCTTCACAGATACGCAGTATTTT. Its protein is CAVSFTDTQYF.

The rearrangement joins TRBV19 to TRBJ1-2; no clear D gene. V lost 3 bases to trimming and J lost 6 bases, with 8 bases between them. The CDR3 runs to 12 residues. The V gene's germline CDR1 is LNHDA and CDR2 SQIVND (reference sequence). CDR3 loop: CASSIGLNGYTF. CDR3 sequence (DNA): TGTGCCAGTAGTATCGGGTTAAATGGCTACACCTTC.

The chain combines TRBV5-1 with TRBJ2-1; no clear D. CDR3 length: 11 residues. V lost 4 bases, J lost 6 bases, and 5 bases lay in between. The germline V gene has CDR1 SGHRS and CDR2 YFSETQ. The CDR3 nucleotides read TGCGCCAGCAGCGCAGGCAATGAGCAGTTCTTC. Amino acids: CASSAGNEQFF.

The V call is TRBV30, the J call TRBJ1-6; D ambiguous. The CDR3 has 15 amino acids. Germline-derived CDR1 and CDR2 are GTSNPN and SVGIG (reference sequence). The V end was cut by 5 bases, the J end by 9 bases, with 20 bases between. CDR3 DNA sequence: TGTGCCTGGGCCTTCGAAGGGAGTACGGTTTCACCCCTCCACTTT. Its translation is CAWAFEGSTVSPLHF.

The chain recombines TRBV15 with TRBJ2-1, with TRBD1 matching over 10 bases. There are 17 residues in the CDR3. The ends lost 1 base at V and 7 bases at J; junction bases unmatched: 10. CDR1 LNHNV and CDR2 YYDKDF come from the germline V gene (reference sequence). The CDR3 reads CATSRGPGTGAPNEQFF. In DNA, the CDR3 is TGTGCCACCAGCAGAGGCCCAGGGACAGGGGCACCTAATGAGCAGTTCTTC.

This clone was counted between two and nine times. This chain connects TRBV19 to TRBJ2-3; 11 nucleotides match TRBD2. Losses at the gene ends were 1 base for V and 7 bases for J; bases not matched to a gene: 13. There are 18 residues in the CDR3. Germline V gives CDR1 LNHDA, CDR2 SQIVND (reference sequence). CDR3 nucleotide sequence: TGTGCCAGTAGTATAGGTTCCCTAGCGGGGGGAATACCCCATACGCAGTATTTT. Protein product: CASSIGSLAGGIPHTQYF.